The entry below gives a single TCR beta chain sequence along with its context. Antigen specificity is unknown. At one end, the junction sequence differs from germline, possibly due to a read error. Uncontrolled infection, other autoimmune disease, pregnancy or lactation excluded patients. Based on clinical symptoms, serum thyroxine and TRAb, thyroid ultrasound and orbital computed tomography, diagnoses were reached. CDR1 is SGHAT and CDR2 is FQNNGV in the germline V gene. This CDR3 comprises 11 residues. The data originate from a study of T cells in Graves' hyperthyroidism and ophthalmopathy. Study-wide results and caveats: Blood samples included most of the expanded thyroid clonotypes exceeding 0.001. Stable hyperthyroidism and ophthalmopathy were separated using 13 V-J signatures.

Template material for amplifying TCR beta CDR3 regions consisted of RNA transcripts. The HTBI primer set served for first-round RT-PCR of the TCR CDR3. Using its own MiXCR run on the multiplex PCR reads, TCRdb lists one record per CDR3 protein. Counted here are a few hundred thousand distinct CDR3 sequences, under 60% occurring once; the ten biggest clones make up around 20%. The source of this sequence is an adult woman with Graves' disease, either hyperthyroidism or ophthalmopathy (not recorded which). This chain links TRBV11-2 with TRBJ1-1; D is ambiguous. The specimen sequenced was peripheral blood or thyroid tissue (not recorded which). CDR3 in DNA: TGTGCCAGCAGCTTAACCAGGACCATCAACTTT. It specifies CASSLTRTINF. Variable domain in full (rest from reference TRBV11-2 and TRBJ1-1): EAGVAQSPRYKIIEKRQSVAFWCNPISGHATLYWYQQILGQGPKLLIQFQNNGVVDDSQLPKDRFSAERLKGVDSTLKIQPAKLEDSAVYLCASSLTRTINFGQGTRLTVV.